A single sample gave rise to the 17 T cell receptor beta chains below, sequenced in a study of CXCR3-negative and CXCR3-positive naive CD8 T cells. The libraries of TRB cDNA were constructed through 5' RACE using UMI labels. TCRdb re-called the 5' RACE reads; every CDR3 protein appears as one record, without DNA. The sample features tens of thousands of distinct CDR3 sequences, with 10% to 13% in its top ten. The sample was memory CD8+ T cells from blood. The receptors stem from a human donor in good health. Some clones in this sample may be carry-over from other donors' samples.

This chain links TRBV7-6 with TRBJ2-3; the TRBD1 assignment by TCRdb is unverifiable without DNA. The CDR3 sequence is 16 residues long. Per the germline V gene, CDR1 is SGHVS and CDR2 is FNYEAQ. The chain's CDR3 is CASSLGTGGDTDTQYF.

V and J are TRBV20-1 and TRBJ2-5. Germline assignment: CDR1 DFQATT and CDR2 SNEGSKA (reference sequence). The CDR3 runs 16 residues. This CDR3 is CSARDLTSGDQETQYF.

The chain joins TRBV12-3 or TRBV12-4 to TRBJ2-7. The CDR3 contains 14 residues. The CDR3 sequence is CASSFSNTFYEQYF.

The chain carries TRBV28 and TRBJ1-5. The CDR3 spans 13 residues. Germline-derived CDR1 and CDR2 are MDHEN and SYDVKM. The CDR3 sequence: CASSLYGDQPQHF. Looking up the rest from reference TRBV28 and TRBJ1-5 gives the full variable domain: DVKVTQSSRYLVKRTGEKVFLECVQDMDHENMFWYRQDPGLGLRLIYFSYDVKMKEKGDIPEGYSVSREKKERFSLILESASTNQTSMYLCASSLYGDQPQHFGDGTRLSIL.

V and J are TRBV7-9 and TRBJ2-7. Looked up from germline, CDR1 is SEHNR and CDR2 is FQNEAQ (reference sequence). The CDR3 has 14 residues. CDR3 residues: CASRPRAEVLEQYF.

V gene TRBV6-4 combines with J gene TRBJ1-1. Germline CDR1 MRHNA, CDR2 SNTAGT. CDR3 length equals 13 residues. The CDR3 is CASSEGANTEAFF.

The chain is built from TRBV29-1 and TRBJ2-7; the D call from TCRdb, TRBD1, cannot be confirmed without DNA. This CDR3 is 15 amino acids long. From germline, CDR1 is SQVTM and CDR2 ANQGSEA. CDR3 sequence: CSVEGQGGGSYEQYF.

This chain connects TRBV7-9 to TRBJ2-1; TCRdb outputs TRBD2, but without DNA this stays unchecked. Germline V gene lookup returns CDR1 SEHNR and CDR2 FQNEAQ (reference sequence). This CDR3 has 16 residues. The CDR3 loop is CASSPQFGRELDEQFF.

The chain employs TRBV29-1 and TRBJ2-6; TCRdb selects TRBD1, and the lack of DNA leaves this call unchecked. The CDR3 sequence is 14 residues long. CDR1 and CDR2 from the germline V gene are SQVTM and ANQGSEA. The CDR3 region is CSVGQGVRANVLTF.

The genes are TRBV6-5 and TRBJ1-1. This CDR3 is built from 15 residues. CDR1 is MNHEY, CDR2 SVGAGI, per germline. CDR3 amino acids: CASSYSPEGNTEAFF.

The chain combines TRBV20-1 with TRBJ2-7; without DNA, the TCRdb call of TRBD1 cannot be checked. Germline loops: CDR1 DFQATT, CDR2 SNEGSKA (reference sequence). The CDR3 consists of 14 residues. CDR3 sequence reads: CSAPNSTGSYEQYF.

The rearrangement uses TRBV3-1 and TRBJ2-2. The V gene's germline CDR1 is LGHDT and CDR2 YNNKEL (reference sequence). This CDR3 is built from 17 residues. CDR3 sequence: CASTPPLGNANTGELFF.

The chain links TRBV5-1 to TRBJ2-7. The CDR3 contains 14 residues. The germline V gene encodes CDR1 SGHRS and CDR2 YFSETQ. CDR3 residues: CASSLGGGTYEQYF. The full variable domain, rest sourced from reference TRBV5-1 and TRBJ2-7, is KAGVTQTPRYLIKTRGQQVTLSCSPISGHRSVSWYQQTPGQGLQFLFEYFSETQRNKGNFPGRFSGRQFSNSRSEMNVSTLELGDSALYLCASSLGGGTYEQYFGPGTRLTVT.

The chain employs TRBV5-6 and TRBJ1-1; TCRdb lists TRBD1, though no DNA is available to test this call. This CDR3 has 15 residues. Looked up from germline, CDR1 is SGHDT and CDR2 is YYEEEE. The CDR3 spells CASSLRGIGYTEAFF.

The rearrangement links TRBV27 to TRBJ2-3. CDR1 is MNHEY, CDR2 SMNVEV, per germline (reference sequence). The CDR3 extends over 11 amino acids. The CDR3 region is CASRFQDTQYF.

V gene TRBV12-3 or TRBV12-4 combines with J gene TRBJ1-5. This CDR3 region has 13 residues. The CDR3 region is CASSFGLNQPQHF.

The CDR3 spells CASSLAAGSYEQYF. The J gene is TRBJ2-7, the V gene TRBV13; absent DNA, TCRdb's TRBD2 call cannot be checked. Germline V CDR1 and CDR2: PRHDT, FYEKMQ (reference sequence). The CDR3 contains 14 residues.